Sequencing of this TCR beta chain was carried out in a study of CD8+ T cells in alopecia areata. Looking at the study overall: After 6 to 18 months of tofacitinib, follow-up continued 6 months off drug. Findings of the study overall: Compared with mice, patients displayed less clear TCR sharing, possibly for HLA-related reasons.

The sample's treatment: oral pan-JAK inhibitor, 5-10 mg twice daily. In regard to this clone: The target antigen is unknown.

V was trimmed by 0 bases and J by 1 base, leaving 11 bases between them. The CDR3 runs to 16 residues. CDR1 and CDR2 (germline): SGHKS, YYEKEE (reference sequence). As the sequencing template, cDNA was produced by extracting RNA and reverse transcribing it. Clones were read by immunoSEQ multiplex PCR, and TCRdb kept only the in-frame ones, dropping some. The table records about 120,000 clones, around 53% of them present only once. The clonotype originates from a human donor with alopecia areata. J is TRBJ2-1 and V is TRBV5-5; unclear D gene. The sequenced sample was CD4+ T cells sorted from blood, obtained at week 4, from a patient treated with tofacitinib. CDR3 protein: CASSLDSTVSYNEQFF. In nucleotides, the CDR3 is TGTGCCAGCAGCTTGGATTCGACGGTATCCTACAATGAGCAGTTCTTC.